The clone carrying this T cell receptor beta chain was found many times. The time point here: after trial treatment. Noted treatment: LDRT plus nivolumab, ipilimumab, low-dose cyclophosphamide and aspirin (RACIN trial). Nivolumab, ipilimumab, aspirin, low-dose cyclophosphamide and low-dose radiotherapy were all administered to the donors. TRAV- and TRBV-specific primers primed first-strand cDNA, covering alpha and beta chains. Both a constant-region primer and a V-primer adapter served to amplify TCRs across 15 to 25 PCR cycles. TCRdb recomputed calls from the reads with MiXCR, one row per CDR3 protein. The sample lists more than 70,000 distinct CDR3 sequences; less than 25% were seen once. The data were obtained in a study of low-dose radiotherapy and immunotherapy resistance in tumors. Germline lookup yields CDR1 SGHRS and CDR2 YFSETQ. The CDR3 length is 14 residues. Trimming removed 2 bases from V and 6 bases from J, with 12 bases in between.

The genes are TRBV5-1 and TRBJ2-1; D not resolved. The clonotype was recovered from a female donor with ovarian cancer. The specimen was PBMCs, collected after low-dose radiotherapy plus immunotherapy. The CDR3 is CASSLAHVVNEQFF. DNA for the CDR3: TGCGCCAGCAGCTTAGCTCATGTCGTCAATGAGCAGTTCTTC. The whole variable domain, remainder taken from reference TRBV5-1 and TRBJ2-1, is KAGVTQTPRYLIKTRGQQVTLSCSPISGHRSVSWYQQTPGQGLQFLFEYFSETQRNKGNFPGRFSGRQFSNSRSEMNVSTLELGDSALYLCASSLAHVVNEQFFGPGTRLTVL.